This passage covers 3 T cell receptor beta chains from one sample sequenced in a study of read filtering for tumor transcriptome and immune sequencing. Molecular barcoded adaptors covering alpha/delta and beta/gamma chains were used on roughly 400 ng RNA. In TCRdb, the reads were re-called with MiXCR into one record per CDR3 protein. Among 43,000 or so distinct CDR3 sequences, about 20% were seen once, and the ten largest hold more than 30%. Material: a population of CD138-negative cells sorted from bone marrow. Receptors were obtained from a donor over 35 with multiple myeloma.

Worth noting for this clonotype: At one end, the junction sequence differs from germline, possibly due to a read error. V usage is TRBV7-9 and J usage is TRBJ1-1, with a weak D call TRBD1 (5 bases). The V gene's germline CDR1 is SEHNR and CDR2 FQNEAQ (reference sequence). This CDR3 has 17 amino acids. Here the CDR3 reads CASSLSAAGRENSEAFF. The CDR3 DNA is TGTGCCAGCAGCTTATCGGCCGCAGGGAGGGAGAACTCTGAAGCTTTCTTT.

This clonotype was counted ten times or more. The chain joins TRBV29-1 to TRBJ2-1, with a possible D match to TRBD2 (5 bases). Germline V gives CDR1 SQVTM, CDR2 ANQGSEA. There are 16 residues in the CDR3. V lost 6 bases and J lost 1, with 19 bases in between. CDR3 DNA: TGCAGCGTGGCCGGGGTGGCCGAGAAATCCTACAATGAGCAGTTCTTC. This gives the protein CSVAGVAEKSYNEQFF.

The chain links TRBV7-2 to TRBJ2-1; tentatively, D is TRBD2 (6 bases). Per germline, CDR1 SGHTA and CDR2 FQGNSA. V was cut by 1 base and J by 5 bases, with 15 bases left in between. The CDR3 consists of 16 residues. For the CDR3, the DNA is TGTGCCAGCAGCTTAGACTTTGCGGGATCGCACAATGAGCAGTTCTTC. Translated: CASSLDFAGSHNEQFF.